The 19 T cell receptor beta chains reported below all come from one sample, sequenced in a study of tissue T cells after allogeneic stem cell transplantation. Repertoires were generated with immunoSEQ multiplex PCR, while TCRdb's copy carries only in-frame clones and drops some. The sample carries over 40,000 clones, roughly 73% recorded once. Sequences were obtained from sorted cells pooled from one or two spleens. Every receptor here comes from a pool of C57BL/6 mice in good health.

Regarding this clone: Gene names are the mouse ones. The read ends 1 residue before the CDR3 terminus; that terminus is restored from the germline J gene. The genes are TRBV4 and TRBJ1-1; maybe TRBD1 (6 bases). The CDR3 has 13 residues. CDR1 is LGHDT and CDR2 is YNNKQL in the germline V gene (reference sequence). V shed 3 bases and J shed 3 bases, with 8 bases lying between them. CDR3 DNA, as far as it was read: TGTGCCAGCAGCTATTCAGGGGACACAGAAGTCTTC. Protein product: CASSYSGDTEVF. The complete CDR3 protein is CASSYSGDTEVFF.

Turning to this clone: The genes and germline here are from mouse. The CDR3 end falls 1 residue outside the read, so it is completed with the germline J gene. The chain is built from TRBV19 and TRBJ1-1; D is possibly TRBD1 (6 bases). This CDR3 contains 14 residues. V was clipped by 2 bases and J by 1 base, with 9 bases between them. Germline CDR1 is FNHDT and CDR2 is SITEND (reference sequence). This CDR3 reads CASSIGTPNTEVFF. The sequenced CDR3 bases are TGTGCCAGCAGTATTGGGACACCGAACACAGAAGTCTTC. Using reference TRBV19 and TRBJ1-1 for the parts outside the CDR3, the full variable domain is GGIITQTPKFLIGQEGQKLTLKCQQNFNHDTMYWYRQDSGKGLRLIYYSITENDLQKGDLSEGYDASREKKSSFSLTVTSAQKNEMAVFLCASSIGTPNTEVFFGKGTRLTVV.

As regards this clone: Germline and genes: mouse. The read is 1 residue too short to cover the CDR3 end, so that end is filled in from the germline J gene. The chain has TRBV4 and TRBJ1-1; possibly TRBD1 for D (6 bases). V was cut by 4 bases and J by 3 bases, with 9 bases left in between. The germline V gene encodes CDR1 LGHDT and CDR2 YNNKQL (reference sequence). The CDR3 has 13 amino acids. CDR3 in amino acids: CASSFTGYTEVFF. The CDR3 DNA, read in part, is TGTGCCAGCAGCTTTACAGGGTACACAGAAGTCTTC.

With respect to this clone: Gene names are the mouse ones. The read terminates 1 residue before the CDR3 end, so the remaining end is supplied by the germline J gene. Additional DNA sequences in this sample encode the identical CDR3. The rearrangement uses TRBV13-2 and TRBJ2-5; no definite D call. The V end was cut by 0 bases, the J end by 6 bases, with 2 bases between. The germline V gene encodes CDR1 NNHNN and CDR2 SYGAGS (reference sequence). This CDR3 region has 11 residues. This CDR3 reads CASGDGDTQYF. CDR3 DNA, as far as it was read: TGTGCCAGCGGTGATGGCGACACCCAGTAC.

Points on this clone: Gene names follow the mouse nomenclature. The read falls 1 residue short of the CDR3 end, and the missing part is taken from the germline J gene. The rearrangement uses TRBV3 and TRBJ2-4; 11 bases are shared with TRBD2. This CDR3 spans 15 amino acids. V lost 5 bases and J lost 4; bases outside the gene matches: 5. CDR1 is SNHLY, CDR2 FYNGKV, per germline (reference sequence). CDR3 DNA, as far as it was read: TGTGCCAGCAGCCGGACTGGGGGGAGTGAAAACACCTTGTAC. Its translation is CASSRTGGSENTLY. From start to end, the CDR3 is CASSRTGGSENTLYF.

About this clone itself: Each gene name is a mouse one. The CDR3 goes on 1 residue after the read ends, and that part is filled in from the germline J gene. Other DNA sequences within the sample encode an identical CDR3. The rearrangement links TRBV4 to TRBJ2-7; D unclear. V lost 5 bases and J lost 0, with 5 bases in between. Germline CDR1 is LGHDT and CDR2 is YNNKQL (reference sequence). The CDR3 consists of 12 residues. The CDR3 spells CASSPSSYEQYF. CDR3 DNA (partial): TGTGCCAGCAGCCCGAGCTCCTATGAACAGTAC.

A note on this clone: Germline and genes here are mouse. Read sequence stops 1 residue before the CDR3 end, and the germline J gene provides the missing end. The chain combines TRBV15 with TRBJ2-2; tentatively, D is TRBD2 (6 bases). V was cut by 5 bases and J by 0 bases, with 7 bases left in between. CDR3 length: 14 residues. The germline V gene encodes CDR1 SGHND and CDR2 FRSKSL. The part of the CDR3 DNA that was read is TGTGCCAGCAGTCTGGGGCCAAACACCGGGCAGCTCTAC. As protein: CASSLGPNTGQLY. The whole CDR3 region reads CASSLGPNTGQLYF. Full variable domain (outside the CDR3, taken from reference TRBV15 and TRBJ2-2): DAGVTQTPRHEVAEKGQTIILKCEPVSGHNDLFWYRQTKIQGLELLSYFRSKSLMEDGGAFKDRFKAEMLNSSFSTLKIQPTEPKDSAVYLCASSLGPNTGQLYFGEGSKLTVL.

Regarding this clone: Genes and germline are mouse. The part of the CDR3 DNA that was read is TGTGCCAGCAGACCGACAGGGGGCAGAAACTCCGACTACACC. Translation: CASRPTGGRNSDYT. The complete CDR3 sequence is CASRPTGGRNSDYTF. The chain recombines TRBV13-1 with TRBJ1-2; 10 nucleotides match TRBD1. The CDR3 end falls 1 residue outside the read, so it is completed with the germline J gene. This CDR3 is built from 15 residues. CDR1 NSHNY and CDR2 SYGAGN come from the germline V gene. V trimming: 5 bases; J trimming: 1 base; junction bases outside the gene matches: 5.

To note about this clone: Gene labels here are mouse ones. From the germline J gene comes the end of the CDR3, since the read stops 1 residue before it. The chain uses TRBV16 and TRBJ2-7; the match to TRBD2 covers 11 bases. Trimming at V came to 4 bases and at J to 4 bases, leaving 3 bases not matched to a gene. This CDR3 has 14 residues. Germline CDR1 and CDR2: SGHSA and FRNQAP. Incomplete CDR3 DNA: TGTGCAAGCAGCTCCTGGGACTGGGGGTATGAACAGTAC. The encoded protein is CASSSWDWGYEQY. The whole CDR3 sequence is CASSSWDWGYEQYF.

A word on this clone: Here the gene names and germline are mouse. The read halts 1 residue ahead of the CDR3 end, with the missing end drawn from the germline J gene. J is TRBJ2-7 and V is TRBV15; D gene ambiguous. Germline CDR1 SGHND, CDR2 FRSKSL. The CDR3 loop spans 12 amino acids. V lost 5 bases, J lost 4 bases, and 9 bases lay in between. The sequenced part of the CDR3 DNA is TGTGCCAGCAGTCTAACAGATTATGAACAGTAC. Encoded protein: CASSLTDYEQY. The full CDR3 protein reads CASSLTDYEQYF. The whole variable domain, filled in from reference TRBV15 and TRBJ2-7, reads DAGVTQTPRHEVAEKGQTIILKCEPVSGHNDLFWYRQTKIQGLELLSYFRSKSLMEDGGAFKDRFKAEMLNSSFSTLKIQPTEPKDSAVYLCASSLTDYEQYFGPGTRLTVL.

For this clone: Mouse gene names apply. Coverage ceases 1 residue before the CDR3 finishes, and the germline J gene fills in the end. V gene TRBV20 combines with J gene TRBJ1-2; D may be TRBD1 (6 bases). Germline lookup yields CDR1 GFQATS and CDR2 STVNSAI. V lost 0 bases and J lost 3, with 11 bases in between. CDR3 size: 14 residues. CDR3 sequence reads: CGAREQGWDSDYTF. The sequenced CDR3 bases are TGTGGTGCTAGGGAGCAGGGGTGGGACTCCGACTACACC.

As concerns this clone: The genes are named according to mouse. The sequence runs out 1 residue before the end of the CDR3; the remainder is reconstructed from the germline J gene. This chain links TRBV26 with TRBJ2-5; D unresolved. The V gene lost 2 bases and the J gene lost 0 bases, with 3 bases spanning the gap. This CDR3 has 13 amino acids. CDR1 KGHPV and CDR2 FQNQEV come from the germline V gene (reference sequence). The CDR3: CASSLVNQDTQYF. The sequenced CDR3 bases are TGTGCCAGCAGTCTGGTTAACCAAGACACCCAGTAC.

Details on this clone: The gene names given are mouse names. The read terminates 1 residue before the CDR3 end, so the remaining end is supplied by the germline J gene. The chain is built from TRBV13-1 and TRBJ2-7; 9 bases match TRBD2. The CDR3 runs to 14 residues. CDR1 and CDR2 (germline): NSHNY, SYGAGN. With 2 bases clipped from V and 4 bases from J, the junction kept 4 bases outside the gene matches. CDR3 DNA (partial): TGTGCCAGCAGTGAGGCTGGGGGGGGGTATGAACAGTAC. This gives the protein CASSEAGGGYEQY. In full, the CDR3 reads CASSEAGGGYEQYF.

This clone was seen a few times. The germline and genes are mouse ones. The read ends 1 residue early relative to the CDR3; the germline J gene fills the gap. Other nucleotide sequences in the sample specify the same CDR3. This rearrangement joins TRBV2 to TRBJ2-7, with 7 bases aligning to TRBD2. Germline CDR1 and CDR2: LGHNA and YSYQKL. CDR3 size: 15 residues. The J segment lost 0 bases and the V segment lost 0 bases, leaving 2 bases of the junction unmatched. The CDR3 spells CASSQDWGSSYEQYF. CDR3 DNA, as far as it was read: TGTGCCAGCAGCCAAGACTGGGGGAGCTCCTATGAACAGTAC.

A remark on this clone: The germline and genes are mouse ones. The read gets to within 1 residue of the CDR3 end, and the germline J gene fills in the rest. The J gene is TRBJ1-5, the V gene TRBV3; 10 bases agree with TRBD1. Germline CDR1 is SNHLY and CDR2 is FYNGKV (reference sequence). V was clipped by 5 bases and J by 4 bases; unmatched bases: 5. The CDR3 sequence is 15 residues long. CDR3 loop: CASSPRDRGNQAPLF. The CDR3 DNA, read in part, is TGTGCCAGCAGCCCCCGGGACAGGGGAAACCAGGCTCCGCTT.

As concerns this clone: Mouse names are used for the genes. The CDR3 reads CASSRRDTEVFF. The sequenced part of the CDR3 DNA is TGTGCCAGCAGTCGACGGGACACAGAAGTCTTC. This sequence joins TRBV14 and TRBJ1-1; D ambiguous. The read is 1 residue too short to cover the CDR3 end, so that end is filled in from the germline J gene. The CDR3 is made up of 12 amino acids. Germline values: CDR1 SGHDT, CDR2 FRDEAV. Trimming cost V 4 bases and J 3 bases, with 7 bases left between them.

A note on this clone: The gene names given are mouse names. The read terminates 1 residue ahead of where the CDR3 ends, so the germline J gene completes it. The chain is built from TRBV16 and TRBJ2-5; D is possibly TRBD2 (6 bases). CDR1 is SGHSA, CDR2 FRNQAP, per germline. The CDR3 sequence is 15 residues long. V was cut by 1 base and J by 5 bases, with 13 bases left in between. The CDR3 is CASSLAPGGLDTQYF. The CDR3 bases that were read are TGTGCAAGCAGCTTAGCCCCCGGGGGGTTAGACACCCAGTAC.

Turning to this clone: Gene names denote mouse genes. The read ends 1 residue early relative to the CDR3; the germline J gene fills the gap. The V gene is TRBV15, the J gene TRBJ2-7; 10 positions agree with TRBD1. Per germline, CDR1 SGHND and CDR2 FRSKSL. V trimming: 6 bases; J trimming: 7 bases; junction bases outside the gene matches: 6. This CDR3 region has 13 residues. The CDR3 DNA, read in part, is TGTGCCAGCAGCCAGACAGGGGGCGAGGAACAGTAC. Protein: CASSQTGGEEQY. The whole CDR3 sequence reads CASSQTGGEEQYF.

This clone was detected once. The gene symbols are mouse symbols. The CDR3 end falls 1 residue outside the read, so it is completed with the germline J gene. The V gene is TRBV19, the J gene TRBJ2-1; 8 bases are a match to TRBD1. V lost 4 bases and J lost 5; bases outside the gene matches: 2. CDR3 length equals 13 residues. Per germline, CDR1 FNHDT and CDR2 SITEND (reference sequence). The DNA read from the CDR3 is TGTGCCAGCAGTCAGGGGGCTGATGCTGAGCAGTTC. This sequence encodes CASSQGADAEQF. The entire CDR3 reads CASSQGADAEQFF.